One sample yielded the 6 T cell receptor beta chains listed below, sequenced in a study of CD8 T cells in ankylosing spondylitis. TCRdb re-called the 5' RACE reads with MiXCR, one entry per CDR3 protein. The sample includes 250,000 to 350,000 distinct CDR3 sequences, 20% seen only once; the top ten take less than 9.5%. Material for sequencing was blood, either unsorted or a sorted T cell fraction (not recorded which). These receptors all stem from a male donor with ankylosing spondylitis or in good health (not recorded which).

This clonotype has a count of ten or more. V usage is TRBV4-1 and J usage is TRBJ1-1; a possible D gene is TRBD1 (6 bases). CDR1 MGHRA and CDR2 YSYEKL come from the germline V gene. V was trimmed by 3 bases and J by 3 bases, leaving 17 bases between them. The CDR3 consists of 16 residues. The CDR3 DNA sequence: TGCGCCAGCAGCCAGCCCCTAGGGGGACGCTACACTGAAGCTTTCTTT. Amino acids: CASSQPLGGRYTEAFF.

This clonotype was counted a single time. The rearrangement joins TRBV5-6 to TRBJ1-5, with D maybe TRBD1 (6 bases). V lost 4 bases and J 5 bases, leaving 19 bases between the germline ends. CDR3 size: 16 residues. The germline V gene has CDR1 SGHDT and CDR2 YYEEEE. The CDR3 coding sequence is TGTGCCAGCAGCCGAAGGGGCAGGGGACTTTATCAGCCCCAGCATTTT. Translation: CASSRRGRGLYQPQHF.

This clonotype has ten or more counts. J is TRBJ2-1 and V is TRBV5-1; D gene unclear. Germline V gene lookup returns CDR1 SGHRS and CDR2 YFSETQ. This CDR3 has 15 residues. V was shortened by 5 bases and J by 0 bases, with 12 bases between the two germline ends. The CDR3: CASSSAARSYNEQFF. CDR3 nucleotide sequence: TGCGCCAGCAGTTCGGCGGCCCGCTCCTACAATGAGCAGTTCTTC.

This clonotype was recorded only once. The V gene is TRBV7-2, the J gene TRBJ1-2; D is unresolved. V was pared by 5 bases and J by 0 bases, with 4 bases between. The CDR3 runs to 12 residues. Germline V gene lookup returns CDR1 SGHTA and CDR2 FQGNSA. CDR3 in amino acids: CASSASNYGYTF. CDR3 sequence (DNA): TGTGCCAGCAGCGCTTCTAACTATGGCTACACCTTC.

This clonotype was picked up a small number of times. This chain joins TRBV12-3 or TRBV12-4 and TRBJ2-3; 7 bases line up with TRBD2. This CDR3 has 14 residues. After removal of 7 bases from V and 5 bases from J, the junction contained 9 bases not matched to a gene. The CDR3 bases are TGTGCCAGCAACTTGGGGGGGTGGGGAGATACGCAGTATTTT. It is translated as CASNLGGWGDTQYF.

This clonotype was detected only a few times. The rearrangement links TRBV3-1 to TRBJ2-3; D could derive from TRBD1 or TRBD2 (5 bases each). Germline CDR1 reads LGHDT; CDR2 reads YNNKEL (reference sequence). Trimming stripped 3 bases from V and 10 bases from J, with 20 bases between. The CDR3 extends over 15 amino acids. In nucleotides, the CDR3 is TGTGCCAGCAGCCACCGTCGGGGACGTATGCCTCCGCAGTATTTT. Protein product: CASSHRRGRMPPQYF.